This is a list of T cell receptor beta chains from one sample in a study of T cell responses to AZD1222 COVID-19 vaccine. TCRdb's copy holds only in-frame clones and misses some; the assay was immunoSEQ multiplex PCR. The table lists just under 90,000 clones, 88% of them singletons. The source was peripheral blood, collected on day 0 of AZD1222 vaccination. All receptors come from an adult in good health. CDR3s include the opening cysteine and the closing phenylalanine or tryptophan. A D gene is named only where the DNA matches it firmly. Only some rows state a clone size, as once, few, many or a class for expanded clones.

clone size: .; V gene: TRBV11-3; D gene: TRBD2; J gene: TRBJ2-1; CDR3 length: 18; CDR3 protein: CASSLDQGGTSSYNEQFF; CDR3 DNA: TGTGCCAGCAGCTTAGATCAAGGAGGGACTAGCTCCTACAATGAGCAGTTCTTC
clone size: .; V gene: TRBV18; D gene: .; J gene: TRBJ1-3; CDR3 length: 15; CDR3 protein: CASFGTPGSGNTIYF; CDR3 DNA: TGTGCCAGCTTCGGAACACCGGGGTCTGGAAACACCATATATTTT
clone size: .; V gene: TRBV27; D gene: TRBD2; J gene: TRBJ2-3; CDR3 length: 16; CDR3 protein: CASSSRLAGRTDTQYF; CDR3 DNA: TGTGCCAGCAGCTCAAGACTAGCGGGTCGCACAGATACGCAGTATTTT
clone size: .; V gene: TRBV7-9; D gene: TRBD2; J gene: TRBJ2-5; CDR3 length: 15; CDR3 protein: CASSFGAGGRETQYF; CDR3 DNA: TGTGCCAGCAGCTTCGGAGCGGGAGGGCGCGAGACCCAGTACTTC
clone size: .; V gene: TRBV9; D gene: TRBD2; J gene: TRBJ2-5; CDR3 length: 14; CDR3 protein: CASSREADKETQYF; CDR3 DNA: TGTGCCAGCAGCCGGGAGGCGGACAAAGAGACCCAGTACTTC
clone size: .; V gene: TRBV19; D gene: TRBD1; J gene: TRBJ2-5; CDR3 length: 15; CDR3 protein: CASSSRRQGTETQYF; CDR3 DNA: TGTGCCAGTAGTTCGCGGAGACAGGGGACGGAGACCCAGTACTTC
clone size: .; V gene: TRBV5-1; D gene: TRBD1; J gene: TRBJ2-5; CDR3 length: 15; CDR3 protein: CASSLGQGGKETQYF; CDR3 DNA: TGCGCCAGCAGCCTAGGACAGGGAGGCAAAGAGACCCAGTACTTC
clone size: .; V gene: TRBV5-1; D gene: .; J gene: TRBJ1-4; CDR3 length: 17; CDR3 protein: CASSPMSRRDGEGKLFF; CDR3 DNA: TGCGCCAGCAGCCCAATGAGTCGTCGGGACGGGGAGGGAAAACTGTTTTTT
clone size: .; V gene: TRBV5-1; D gene: .; J gene: TRBJ1-4; CDR3 length: 14; CDR3 protein: CASSLGQPNEKLFF; CDR3 DNA: TGCGCCAGCAGCTTGGGACAGCCTAATGAAAAACTGTTTTTT
clone size: once; V gene: TRBV4-3; D gene: .; J gene: TRBJ1-5; CDR3 length: 15; CDR3 protein: CASSQDEGSNQPQHF; CDR3 DNA: TGCGCCAGCAGCCAAGACGAAGGTAGCAATCAGCCCCAGCATTTT
clone size: .; V gene: TRBV28; D gene: .; J gene: TRBJ1-1; CDR3 length: 16; CDR3 protein: CASSLGHYSEDTEAFF; CDR3 DNA: TGTGCCAGCAGTTTGGGACATTATTCGGAGGACACTGAAGCTTTCTTT
clone size: .; V gene: TRBV5-4; D gene: .; J gene: TRBJ2-7; CDR3 length: 14; CDR3 protein: CASSPDGGTYEQYF; CDR3 DNA: TGTGCCAGCAGCCCCGACGGCGGGACCTACGAGCAGTACTTC
clone size: .; V gene: TRBV5-4; D gene: .; J gene: TRBJ1-5; CDR3 length: 13; CDR3 protein: CASSFYGDQPQHF; CDR3 DNA: TGTGCCAGCAGCTTTTATGGGGATCAGCCCCAGCATTTT
clone size: .; V gene: TRBV27; D gene: .; J gene: TRBJ1-5; CDR3 length: 13; CDR3 protein: CASSLNRYQPQHF; CDR3 DNA: TGTGCCAGCAGTTTAAACCGATATCAGCCCCAGCATTTT
clone size: .; V gene: TRBV6-5; D gene: TRBD1; J gene: TRBJ2-2; CDR3 length: 15; CDR3 protein: CASSYVNRGTGELFF; CDR3 DNA: TGTGCCAGCAGTTACGTTAACAGGGGAACCGGGGAGCTGTTTTTT
clone size: few; V gene: TRBV6-2/TRBV6-3; D gene: .; J gene: TRBJ2-7; CDR3 length: 13; CDR3 protein: CASSFRVFYEQYF; CDR3 DNA: TGTGCCAGCAGTTTTAGGGTCTTCTACGAGCAGTACTTC
clone size: .; V gene: TRBV28; D gene: .; J gene: TRBJ1-1; CDR3 length: 13; CDR3 protein: CASSSGQNTEAFF; CDR3 DNA: TGTGCCAGCAGTTCGGGACAGAACACTGAAGCTTTCTTT
clone size: .; V gene: TRBV6-6; D gene: .; J gene: TRBJ1-2; CDR3 length: 14; CDR3 protein: CASSYSSANYGYTF; CDR3 DNA: TGTGCCAGCAGTTACTCTTCAGCTAACTATGGCTACACCTTC
clone size: .; V gene: TRBV27; D gene: .; J gene: TRBJ1-1; CDR3 length: 15; CDR3 protein: CASSLRRGEGIEAFF; CDR3 DNA: TGTGCCAGCAGTTTAAGGAGGGGCGAGGGGATTGAAGCTTTCTTT
clone size: .; V gene: TRBV27; D gene: .; J gene: TRBJ2-1; CDR3 length: 12; CDR3 protein: CASSFAGYEQFF; CDR3 DNA: TGTGCCAGCAGCTTCGCAGGGTACGAGCAGTTCTTC
clone size: .; V gene: TRBV27; D gene: .; J gene: TRBJ2-7; CDR3 length: 13; CDR3 protein: CASPPGGACEQYF; CDR3 DNA: TGTGCCAGCCCCCCTGGGGGGGCCTGCGAGCAGTACTTC
clone size: .; V gene: TRBV11-3; D gene: .; J gene: TRBJ2-2; CDR3 length: 16; CDR3 protein: CASSKPAGDFTGELFF; CDR3 DNA: TGTGCCAGCAGCAAGCCAGCGGGTGATTTTACCGGGGAGCTGTTTTTT
clone size: .; V gene: TRBV6-4; D gene: .; J gene: TRBJ1-2; CDR3 length: 11; CDR3 protein: CASSSGGGYTF; CDR3 DNA: TGTGCCAGCAGTTCCGGGGGTGGCTACACCTTC
clone size: .; V gene: TRBV19; D gene: .; J gene: TRBJ2-1; CDR3 length: 15; CDR3 protein: CASSISVSSYNEQFF; CDR3 DNA: TGTGCCAGTAGTATTAGCGTGTCGTCCTACAATGAGCAGTTCTTC
clone size: once; V gene: TRBV28; D gene: .; J gene: TRBJ1-2; CDR3 length: 13; CDR3 protein: CASSSQGGYGYTF; CDR3 DNA: TGTGCCAGCAGTTCACAAGGTGGCTATGGCTACACCTTC
clone size: .; V gene: TRBV18; D gene: TRBD2; J gene: TRBJ2-7; CDR3 length: 15; CDR3 protein: CASSPPTSGSYEQYF; CDR3 DNA: TGTGCCAGCTCACCACCTACTAGCGGCTCCTACGAGCAGTACTTC
clone size: .; V gene: TRBV19; D gene: TRBD2; J gene: TRBJ2-2; CDR3 length: 16; CDR3 protein: CASEAPGLAATGELFF; CDR3 DNA: TGTGCCAGTGAAGCCCCGGGACTAGCGGCCACCGGGGAGCTGTTTTTT
clone size: once; V gene: TRBV5-5; D gene: TRBD1; J gene: TRBJ1-1; CDR3 length: 17; CDR3 protein: CASSGTGAIYMNTEAFF; CDR3 DNA: TGTGCCAGCAGTGGGACAGGGGCGATTTATATGAACACTGAAGCTTTCTTT
clone size: .; V gene: TRBV6-1; D gene: .; J gene: TRBJ2-7; CDR3 length: 14; CDR3 protein: CASSEGGALNEQYF; CDR3 DNA: TGTGCCAGCAGTGAAGGGGGGGCGCTCAACGAGCAGTACTTC
clone size: .; V gene: TRBV12-5; D gene: .; J gene: TRBJ1-1; CDR3 length: 15; CDR3 protein: CASGLAGDMNTEAFF; CDR3 DNA: TGTGCTAGTGGTTTGGCAGGGGACATGAACACTGAAGCTTTCTTT
clone size: .; V gene: TRBV7-2; D gene: .; J gene: TRBJ1-5; CDR3 length: 15; CDR3 protein: CASSLLGSREQPQHF; CDR3 DNA: TGTGCCAGCAGCTTATTGGGGTCCAGGGAACAGCCCCAGCATTTT
clone size: .; V gene: TRBV24-1; D gene: TRBD2; J gene: TRBJ2-2; CDR3 length: 19; CDR3 protein: CATSDPTGLQRGNTGELFF; CDR3 DNA: TGTGCCACCAGTGACCCCACGGGTCTCCAGCGGGGGAACACCGGGGAGCTGTTTTTT
clone size: .; V gene: TRBV6-5; D gene: TRBD1; J gene: TRBJ1-6; CDR3 length: 13; CDR3 protein: CASRGQGDSPLHF; CDR3 DNA: TGTGCCAGCAGGGGACAGGGTGATTCACCCCTCCACTTT
clone size: .; V gene: TRBV5-1; D gene: TRBD2; J gene: TRBJ2-1; CDR3 length: 15; CDR3 protein: CASSFTSGGIGEQFF; CDR3 DNA: TGCGCCAGCAGCTTCACTAGCGGGGGGATAGGCGAGCAGTTCTTC
clone size: .; V gene: TRBV6-6; D gene: .; J gene: TRBJ2-5; CDR3 length: 12; CDR3 protein: CASSSRKETQYF; CDR3 DNA: TGTGCCAGCAGCTCTAGAAAAGAGACCCAGTACTTC
clone size: once; V gene: TRBV5-6; D gene: .; J gene: TRBJ2-1; CDR3 length: 13; CDR3 protein: CASSFGRYNEQFF; CDR3 DNA: TGTGCCAGCAGCTTTGGTCGGTACAATGAGCAGTTCTTC
clone size: .; V gene: TRBV27; D gene: .; J gene: TRBJ2-7; CDR3 length: 13; CDR3 protein: CASSPLGPYEQHF; CDR3 DNA: TGTGCCAGCAGTCCCCTTGGTCCCTACGAGCAGCACTTC
clone size: .; V gene: TRBV24-1; D gene: .; J gene: TRBJ1-2; CDR3 length: 13; CDR3 protein: CATRLGTASGYTF; CDR3 DNA: TGTGCCACGCGGTTAGGGACGGCGTCCGGCTACACCTTC
clone size: .; V gene: TRBV6-2/TRBV6-3; D gene: TRBD2; J gene: TRBJ2-1; CDR3 length: 16; CDR3 protein: CASSMSGSPSYNEQFF; CDR3 DNA: TGTGCCAGCAGTATGAGCGGGAGCCCCTCCTACAATGAGCAGTTCTTC
clone size: .; V gene: TRBV9; D gene: .; J gene: TRBJ2-7; CDR3 length: 14; CDR3 protein: CASSVGGELYEQYF; CDR3 DNA: TGTGCCAGCAGCGTAGGGGGGGAACTTTACGAGCAGTACTTC
clone size: .; V gene: TRBV7-9; D gene: TRBD1; J gene: TRBJ1-1; CDR3 length: 14; CDR3 protein: CASSYGQGFTEAFF; CDR3 DNA: TGTGCCAGCAGCTACGGACAGGGGTTCACTGAAGCTTTCTTT
clone size: .; V gene: TRBV28; D gene: .; J gene: TRBJ2-7; CDR3 length: 13; CDR3 protein: CASTPFQTGEQYF; CDR3 DNA: TGTGCCAGCACCCCCTTTCAAACGGGAGAGCAGTACTTC
clone size: .; V gene: TRBV4-2; D gene: .; J gene: TRBJ1-2; CDR3 length: 16; CDR3 protein: CASSQDIRGAGYGYTF; CDR3 DNA: TGTGCCAGCAGCCAAGATATCCGGGGGGCTGGCTATGGCTACACCTTC